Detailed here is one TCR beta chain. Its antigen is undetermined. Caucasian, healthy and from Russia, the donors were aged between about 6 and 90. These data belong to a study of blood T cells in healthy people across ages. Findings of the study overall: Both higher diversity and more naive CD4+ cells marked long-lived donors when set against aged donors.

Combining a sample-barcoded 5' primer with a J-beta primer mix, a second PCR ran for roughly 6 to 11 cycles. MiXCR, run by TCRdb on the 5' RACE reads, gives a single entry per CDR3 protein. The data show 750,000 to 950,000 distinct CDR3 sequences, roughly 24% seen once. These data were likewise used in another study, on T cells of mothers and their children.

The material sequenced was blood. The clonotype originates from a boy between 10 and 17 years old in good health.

CDR3 nucleotide sequence: TGTGCCAGCACCAGGAGGGGGGACACTGAAGCTTTCTTT. This codes for CASTRRGDTEAFF. This chain connects TRBV6-5 to TRBJ1-1; D is possibly TRBD1 (6 bases). Germline lookup yields CDR1 MNHEY and CDR2 SVGAGI. Deletions cut 7 bases from V and 3 bases from J, with 12 bases between. The CDR3 covers 13 residues.